The 31 T cell receptor beta chains presented below share a single source sample, sequenced in a study of a mutant IDH1 vaccine in newly diagnosed glioma. These receptors lack a known antigen. Generated by immunoSEQ multiplex PCR, the TCRdb table keeps only in-frame clones and is missing some. The sample consists of approximately 25,000 clones, about 77% of them appearing once. Documented time point: week 5, during vaccination. Vaccine doses each comprised 300 ug of mutant IDH1 20-mer peptide, with topical imiquimod. Sequences were derived from PBMCs, sampled from a glioma patient whose treatment included an IDH1 peptide vaccine. All receptors come from a man between 35 and 55 years old with glioma.

As for this clone: Germline is not matched at one junction end, which may reflect a read error. This sequence joins TRBV19 and TRBJ1-4, with D unclear. The CDR3 spans 13 residues. Germline assignment: CDR1 LNHDA and CDR2 SQIVND (reference sequence). CDR3 coding DNA: TGTGCCAGTAGTCTAGAATTCAATGAAAAACTGTTTTTT. It codes for CASSLEFNEKLFF.

This rearrangement joins TRBV15 to TRBJ2-1, with D possibly matching TRBD2 (5 bases). CDR1 LNHNV and CDR2 YYDKDF come from the germline V gene (reference sequence). The V end lost 1 base, the J end lost 6 bases, and 16 bases lay between the germline ends. This CDR3 has 16 residues. The CDR3 sequence: CATSRALVVASNEQFF. For the CDR3, the DNA is TGTGCCACCAGCAGAGCGTTGGTGGTAGCGAGCAATGAGCAGTTCTTC. The variable domain in full, completed from reference TRBV15 and TRBJ2-1, reads DAMVIQNPRYQVTQFGKPVTLSCSQTLNHNVMYWYQQKSSQAPKLLFHYYDKDFNNEADTPDNFQSRRPNTSFCFLDIRSPGLGDTAMYLCATSRALVVASNEQFFGPGTRLTVL.

This clone came up a few times. The chain recombines TRBV5-1 with TRBJ1-1; a possible D gene is TRBD1 (6 bases). V lost 4 bases and J 0 bases, leaving 13 bases between the germline ends. There are 15 residues in the CDR3. Germline V lookup: CDR1 SGHRS, CDR2 YFSETQ. DNA of the CDR3: TGCGCCAGCAGCCGACGGACAGAGATGAACACTGAAGCTTTCTTT. Amino acid sequence: CASSRRTEMNTEAFF. The full variable domain, completed using reference TRBV5-1 and TRBJ1-1, is KAGVTQTPRYLIKTRGQQVTLSCSPISGHRSVSWYQQTPGQGLQFLFEYFSETQRNKGNFPGRFSGRQFSNSRSEMNVSTLELGDSALYLCASSRRTEMNTEAFFGQGTRLTVV.

The rearrangement links TRBV6-6 to TRBJ1-4; D is ambiguous. There are 14 residues in the CDR3. The germline V gene encodes CDR1 MNHNY and CDR2 SVGAGI (reference sequence). The ends were cut back, 8 bases at V and 10 bases at J, with 20 bases in the middle. CDR3 residues: CASFHPRGVLKLFF. CDR3 sequence (DNA): TGTGCCAGCTTCCATCCTCGGGGTGTTTTAAAACTGTTTTTT.

This clone is labeled as medium-sized. V gene TRBV2 combines with J gene TRBJ1-1, with TRBD1 as a possible D gene (5 bases). Germline lookup yields CDR1 SNHLY and CDR2 FYNNEI. V was cut by 6 bases and J by 5 bases, with 16 bases left in between. This CDR3 has 14 residues. The CDR3 region is CASSLAQGGTEAFF. CDR3 DNA sequence: TGTGCCAGCAGCCTCGCGCAGGGAGGAACTGAAGCTTTCTTT.

The rearrangement uses TRBV27 and TRBJ2-7, with D possibly being TRBD1 (6 bases). Between the trimmed V and J ends, which lost 9 bases and 0 bases, there was a span of 15 bases. CDR1 MNHEY and CDR2 SMNVEV come from the germline V gene (reference sequence). This CDR3 is 14 amino acids long. The CDR3 reads CASSDGQSSYEQYV. CDR3 coding DNA: TGTGCCAGTTCCGATGGACAGAGCTCCTACGAGCAGTACGTC.

A single count supports this clone. The chain joins TRBV7-2 to TRBJ2-5, with TRBD1 matching 9 bases. V shed 5 bases and J 5 bases; nucleotides not matched to a gene: 12. The germline CDR1 and CDR2 sequences are SGHTA and FQGNSA. The CDR3 totals 16 residues. The CDR3: CASSPSGQGREETQYF. The CDR3 DNA reads as TGTGCCAGCAGCCCCTCAGGACAGGGGCGCGAGGAGACCCAGTACTTC.

The J gene is TRBJ1-1, the V gene TRBV27, with D possibly matching TRBD1 (5 bases). In germline, CDR1 is MNHEY, CDR2 SMNVEV (reference sequence). Trimming removed 6 bases from V and 6 bases from J, with 8 bases in between. The CDR3 length is 11 residues. CDR3 DNA sequence: TGTGCCAGCAGCCTGGGACCTGAAGCTTTCTTT. Translating it yields CASSLGPEAFF.

The rearrangement joins TRBV10-1 to TRBJ2-7; D is ambiguous. CDR3 size: 13 residues. The germline V and J ends were trimmed by 4 bases and 6 bases, with 13 bases remaining between them. Per the germline V gene, CDR1 is WNHNN and CDR2 is SYGVQD (reference sequence). DNA of the CDR3: TGCGCCAGCAGTGTGAATAGGGCAGGCGAGCAGTACTTC. It specifies CASSVNRAGEQYF.

The chain combines TRBV2 with TRBJ2-7; the D gene is possibly TRBD1 (6 bases). Trimming removed 9 bases at V and 3 bases at J, with 18 bases between. Germline V gene lookup returns CDR1 SNHLY and CDR2 FYNNEI. The CDR3 has 14 amino acids. As DNA, the CDR3 is TGTGCCAGTCGGAAGGACAGTGGAGTCTACGAGCAGTACGTC. Translation gives CASRKDSGVYEQYV.

V and J are TRBV7-2 and TRBJ1-2; 8 bases match TRBD1. J lost 4 bases, V lost 5 bases, and 9 bases had no gene match. The CDR3 covers 15 residues. The germline gives CDR1 SGHTA, CDR2 FQGNSA. CDR3 DNA: TGTGCCAGCAGCGCCCAGGGGGCAGCGGGCTATGGCTACACCTTC. Translation: CASSAQGAAGYGYTF.

The genes are TRBV4-1 and TRBJ2-7; D gene uncertain. Germline loops: CDR1 MGHRA, CDR2 YSYEKL. With 0 bases removed from V and 5 bases from J, the gap between germline ends came to 14 bases. This CDR3 is built from 15 residues. The CDR3 loop is CASSQDFGFFDEQYF. The DNA for the CDR3 is TGCGCCAGCAGCCAAGATTTCGGATTTTTTGACGAGCAGTACTTC.

As DNA, the CDR3 is TGTGCCAGCAGTTACTCCCCTAGCGGACCTACAGATACGCAGTATTTT. Its protein product is CASSYSPSGPTDTQYF. The V and J genes are TRBV6-5 and TRBJ2-3; 7 bases fit TRBD2. CDR1 is MNHEY and CDR2 is SVGAGI in the germline V gene. The junction had 6 bases not matched to a gene; V was cut back by 0 bases and J by 3 bases. This CDR3 has 16 amino acids.

The chain has TRBV10-3 and TRBJ1-5; D is undetermined. Deletions cut 0 bases from V and 7 bases from J, with 13 bases between. CDR1 and CDR2 from the germline V gene are ENHRY and SYGVKD. The CDR3 totals 15 residues. Written as DNA, the CDR3 is TGTGCCATCAGTGAGTCGAGTGGGGATGGCCAGCCCCAGCATTTT. It is translated as CAISESSGDGQPQHF.

The chain links TRBV11-2 to TRBJ2-1; TRBD2 agrees at 9 bases. The ends lost 1 base at V and 9 bases at J; junction bases unmatched: 7. The germline gives CDR1 SGHAT, CDR2 FQNNGV. The CDR3 extends over 15 amino acids. This CDR3 reads CASSLGVAGAGEQFF. CDR3 nucleotide sequence: TGTGCCAGCAGCTTAGGGGTAGCGGGAGCGGGTGAGCAGTTCTTC.

The CDR3: CASSEAPGQGSPLHF. The DNA of the CDR3 is TGTGCCAGCAGTGAAGCACCGGGACAGGGGTCACCCCTCCACTTT. The chain recombines TRBV2 with TRBJ1-6; 10 bases align to TRBD1. The germline V gene encodes CDR1 SNHLY and CDR2 FYNNEI. CDR3 length: 15 amino acids. V shed 0 bases and J 10 bases; nucleotides not matched to a gene: 3. Together with reference TRBV2 and TRBJ1-6, the CDR3 gives the full variable domain: EPEVTQTPSHQVTQMGQEVILRCVPISNHLYFYWYRQILGQKVEFLVSFYNNEISEKSEIFDDQFSVERPDGSNFTLKIRSTKLEDSAMYFCASSEAPGQGSPLHFGNGTRLTVT.

This clone was seen more than once but under ten times. This sequence joins TRBV19 and TRBJ2-7; 10 nucleotides line up with TRBD2. The V segment lost 1 base and the J segment 6 bases; nucleotides outside the gene matches: 3. This CDR3 has 14 residues. The germline gives CDR1 LNHDA, CDR2 SQIVND (reference sequence). The CDR3 DNA follows: TGTGCCAGTAGTATAGGACTAGCGGGTGGCGAGCAGTACTTC. Its translation is CASSIGLAGGEQYF.

V usage is TRBV19 and J usage is TRBJ2-5; TRBD2 is a possible D gene (6 bases). CDR3 length: 15 amino acids. The ends were cut back, 10 bases at V and 5 bases at J, with 23 bases in the middle. Per the germline V gene, CDR1 is LNHDA and CDR2 is SQIVND (reference sequence). CDR3: CATAGQGLLGETQYF. The DNA for the CDR3 is TGTGCCACCGCGGGTCAGGGACTTCTCGGGGAGACCCAGTACTTC.

This clone was observed a few times. As DNA, the CDR3 is TGTGCCAGCAGGGGGGTAAGGGAGCAGTACTTC. It encodes CASRGVREQYF. J is TRBJ2-7 and V is TRBV14; D tentatively reads TRBD1 or TRBD2 (5 bases each). The CDR3 contains 11 residues. Germline V lookup: CDR1 SGHDN, CDR2 FVKESK. Trimming pared 6 bases from V and 7 bases from J, leaving 10 bases between.

The CDR3, as DNA: TGTGCCTCCGATGACAGGGGGATCGAGCAGTACGTC. As protein: CASDDRGIEQYV. The chain links TRBV30 to TRBJ2-7; 9 bases map to TRBD1. This CDR3 is built from 12 residues. V shed 7 bases and J 6 bases; nucleotides not matched to a gene: 7. The V gene's germline CDR1 is GTSNPN and CDR2 SVGIG (reference sequence).

Here the CDR3 reads CASSVGREYTEAFF. The CDR3 coding sequence is TGTGCCAGCAGCGTAGGTCGGGAGTACACTGAAGCTTTCTTT. The chain is built from TRBV9 and TRBJ1-1, with no clear D. Germline CDR1 is SGDLS and CDR2 is YYNGEE. V gave up 0 bases and J gave up 3 bases, with 9 bases separating them. The CDR3 is 14 amino acids. The entire variable domain, with the rest obtained from reference TRBV9 and TRBJ1-1, is as follows: DSGVTQTPKHLITATGQRVTLRCSPRSGDLSVYWYQQSLDQGLQFLIQYYNGEERAKGNILERFSAQQFPDLHSELNLSSLELGDSALYFCASSVGREYTEAFFGQGTRLTVV.

V and J are TRBV6-1 and TRBJ2-5, with TRBD2 matching over 8 bases. This CDR3 is built from 14 residues. The V segment lost 3 bases and the J segment 5 bases; nucleotides outside the gene matches: 5. Germline assignment: CDR1 MNHNS and CDR2 SASEGT. The CDR3 loop reads CASSELAGEETQYF. Here the CDR3 DNA reads TGTGCCAGCAGTGAGCTAGCGGGTGAGGAGACCCAGTACTTC.

For the CDR3, the DNA is TGTGCCAGCAGTGAACGGGGCACCCCTAACAATGAGCAGTTCTTC. It yields the protein CASSERGTPNNEQFF. This chain joins TRBV6-4 and TRBJ2-1; D may be TRBD1 or TRBD2 (5 bases each). Germline V lookup: CDR1 MRHNA, CDR2 SNTAGT. The CDR3 loop spans 15 amino acids. Trimming shortened V by 3 bases and J by 5 bases, and 14 bases separated the two germline ends.

The count of this clone is one. The chain links TRBV5-1 to TRBJ2-5; tentatively, D is TRBD2 (5 bases). The germline V gene encodes CDR1 SGHRS and CDR2 YFSETQ. Trimming left V 4 bases short and J 5 bases short, with 15 bases between. There are 14 residues in the CDR3. The CDR3 DNA is TGCGCCAGCAGCCCCGGACTGTTTAGGGAGACCCAGTACTTC. Its protein product is CASSPGLFRETQYF.

The chain employs TRBV25-1 and TRBJ2-7, with D maybe TRBD1 (5 bases). The germline CDR1 and CDR2 sequences are MGHDK and SYGVNS. Trimming shortened V by 5 bases and J by 5 bases, and 13 bases separated the two germline ends. This CDR3 spans 13 amino acids. Here the CDR3 DNA reads TGTGCCAGCAGTCTCCAGGGCGTAGACGAGCAGTACTTC. Translating gives CASSLQGVDEQYF.

The rearrangement uses TRBV15 and TRBJ2-5, with D unresolved. V shed 4 bases and J shed 2 bases, with 17 bases lying between them. The CDR3 consists of 16 residues. Germline V gene sequence: CDR1 LNHNV, CDR2 YYDKDF (reference sequence). The CDR3 reads CATSTSAMVRQETQYF. DNA of the CDR3: TGTGCCACCAGCACTTCTGCGATGGTGAGACAAGAGACCCAGTACTTC.

This clone was observed once. The CDR3 here is CASNPGQGYGYTF. The CDR3 coding sequence is TGTGCCAGCAATCCTGGACAGGGCTATGGCTACACCTTC. The gene calls are TRBV6-6 and TRBJ1-2, with TRBD1 matching 8 bases. V shed 7 bases and J 4 bases; nucleotides not matched to a gene: 5. This CDR3 contains 13 residues. CDR1 is MNHNY, CDR2 SVGAGI, per germline (reference sequence).

The chain carries TRBV7-9 and TRBJ2-7; unclear D gene. CDR1 is SEHNR, CDR2 FQNEAQ, per germline (reference sequence). The CDR3 is made up of 12 amino acids. V lost 3 bases and J lost 7, with 10 bases in between. Here the CDR3 reads CASSLGGREQYF. The CDR3 DNA follows: TGTGCCAGCAGCTTGGGCGGAAGGGAGCAGTACTTC.

V is TRBV11-1 and J is TRBJ1-1, with 8 nucleotides matching TRBD1. The CDR3 has 13 residues. With 5 bases clipped from V and 8 bases from J, the junction kept 7 bases outside the gene matches. Germline-derived CDR1 and CDR2 are SGHAT and FQDESV (reference sequence). The CDR3 sequence is CASSNRRDREAFF. The CDR3 region has the DNA TGTGCCAGCAGCAACCGCCGGGACAGGGAAGCTTTCTTT. Supplemented by reference TRBV11-1 and TRBJ1-1, the full variable domain reads EAEVAQSPRYKITEKSQAVAFWCDPISGHATLYWYRQILGQGPELLVQFQDESVVDDSQLPKDRFSAERLKGVDSTLKIQPAELGDSAMYLCASSNRRDREAFFGQGTRLTVV.

The chain employs TRBV11-2 and TRBJ1-1, with 7 bases lining up with TRBD1. The ends lost 3 bases at V and 6 bases at J; junction bases unmatched: 7. There are 14 residues in the CDR3. Germline V lookup: CDR1 SGHAT, CDR2 FQNNGV. The CDR3 loop is CASSLAFQGAEAFF. Written as DNA, the CDR3 is TGTGCCAGCAGCTTGGCTTTCCAGGGGGCTGAAGCTTTCTTT.

This clone is medium-sized (0.01 to 0.1%) in the sample. Here the CDR3 DNA reads TGTGCCAGCAGTGAGCGGGAGGGCCTCCGCGAGCAGTACGTC. The encoded protein is CASSEREGLREQYV. The rearrangement links TRBV6-1 to TRBJ2-7, with TRBD2 matching over 9 bases. CDR1 MNHNS and CDR2 SASEGT come from the germline V gene. The ends lost 3 bases at V and 6 bases at J; junction bases unmatched: 6. This CDR3 is 14 amino acids long.